Given below is one T cell receptor beta chain in context. The source of the sample is a study of blood T cell repertoires in COVID-19. Generated by immunoSEQ multiplex PCR, the TCRdb table keeps only in-frame clones and is missing some. The table records about 87,000 clones, roughly 88% of them present only once. Trimming removed 0 bases from V and 4 bases from J, with 21 bases in between. This CDR3 is 18 amino acids long. The germline CDR1 and CDR2 sequences are MNHEY and SMNVEV (reference sequence). Specimen: peripheral blood. The chain uses TRBV27 and TRBJ1-2; D possibly corresponds to TRBD1 (5 bases). This TCR was sampled from a woman over 75 with COVID-19, enrolled during active disease. CDR3 bases: TGTGCCAGCAGTTTATCGGGGAATAATCTGGGGGGGAGCTATGGCTACACCTTC. This codes for CASSLSGNNLGGSYGYTF.